The source of this T cell receptor (beta chain) is a study of blood T cell repertoires in COVID-19. This CDR3 region has 16 residues. V was pared by 5 bases and J by 1 base, with 15 bases between. CDR1 is LNHDA, CDR2 SQIVND, per germline (reference sequence). This table comes from immunoSEQ multiplex PCR, and its TCRdb copy is limited to in-frame clones, with some not included. The table lists some 220,000 clones, approximately 80% of them singletons, with around 18% in the top ten. The clonotype was recovered from a woman aged 80 or older with active or convalescent COVID-19. This chain joins TRBV19 and TRBJ1-5; the D gene is possibly TRBD1 (6 bases). Sequencing was done on a sample of peripheral blood. This chain's CDR3 is CASSSQRTGSNQPQHF. DNA of the CDR3: TGTGCCAGTAGTTCTCAACGTACAGGGAGCAATCAGCCCCAGCATTTT.